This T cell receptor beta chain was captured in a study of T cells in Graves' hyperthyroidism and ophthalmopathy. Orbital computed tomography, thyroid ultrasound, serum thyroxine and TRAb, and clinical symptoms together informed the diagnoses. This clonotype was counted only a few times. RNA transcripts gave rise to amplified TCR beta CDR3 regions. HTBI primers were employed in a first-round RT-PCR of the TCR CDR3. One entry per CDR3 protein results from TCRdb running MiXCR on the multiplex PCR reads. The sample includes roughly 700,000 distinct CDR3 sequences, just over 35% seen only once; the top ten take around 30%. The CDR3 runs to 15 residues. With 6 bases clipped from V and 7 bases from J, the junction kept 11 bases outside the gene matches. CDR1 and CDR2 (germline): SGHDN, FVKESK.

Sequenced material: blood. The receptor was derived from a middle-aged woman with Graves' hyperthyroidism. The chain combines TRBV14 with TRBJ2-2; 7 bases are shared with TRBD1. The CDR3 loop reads CASSDQTGRYGELFF. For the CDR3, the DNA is TGTGCCAGCAGTGACCAGACAGGGCGCTACGGGGAGCTGTTTTTT. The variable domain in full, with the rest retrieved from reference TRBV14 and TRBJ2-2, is EAGVTQFPSHSVIEKGQTVTLRCDPISGHDNLYWYRRVMGKEIKFLLHFVKESKQDESGMPNNRFLAERTGGTYSTLKVQPAELEDSGVYFCASSDQTGRYGELFFGEGSRLTVL.